These T cell receptor beta chains were read from a single sample in a study of blood T cell repertoires in COVID-19. Sequenced by immunoSEQ multiplex PCR; TCRdb stores in-frame clones only, minus some. The sample lists approximately 130,000 clones; 81% were seen once. The material sequenced was peripheral blood. The source is a woman in her fifties or sixties with active or convalescent COVID-19. CDR3s include the opening cysteine and the closing phenylalanine or tryptophan. D genes are given only for firm matches. Not all rows give a size; the values are once, few, many and, for expanded clones, a class.

d_call: -
clone_size: few
v_call: TRBV28
j_call: TRBJ1-2
cdr3_length: 15
cdr3_aa: CASFPTRWSGYGYTF
cdr3_nt: TGTGCCAGCTTCCCCACGCGGTGGTCCGGCTATGGCTACACCTTC

d_call: -
clone_size: few
v_call: TRBV28
j_call: TRBJ1-2
cdr3_length: 15
cdr3_aa: CASSLANSPNYGYTF
cdr3_nt: TGTGCCAGCAGTTTAGCAAACAGTCCTAACTATGGCTACACCTTC

d_call: -
clone_size: -
v_call: TRBV4-1
j_call: TRBJ1-2
cdr3_length: 15
cdr3_aa: CASSQGGGANYGYTF
cdr3_nt: TGCGCCAGCAGCCAAGGTGGGGGCGCTAACTATGGCTACACCTTC

d_call: -
clone_size: -
v_call: TRBV6-5
j_call: TRBJ2-7
cdr3_length: 14
cdr3_aa: CASEDLQGPYEQYF
cdr3_nt: TGTGCCAGCGAGGACCTACAGGGACCCTACGAGCAGTACTTC

d_call: TRBD1
clone_size: few
v_call: TRBV5-6
j_call: TRBJ1-5
cdr3_length: 14
cdr3_aa: CASSLGQGLQPQHF
cdr3_nt: TGTGCCAGCAGCTTGGGACAGGGGCTCCAGCCCCAGCATTTT

d_call: -
clone_size: -
v_call: TRBV28
j_call: TRBJ1-6
cdr3_length: 16
cdr3_aa: CASRVQGNSYNSPLHF
cdr3_nt: TGTGCCAGCAGAGTACAGGGAAACTCCTATAATTCACCCCTCCACTTT

d_call: -
clone_size: -
v_call: TRBV25-1
j_call: TRBJ1-3
cdr3_length: 16
cdr3_aa: CASSEHSTSSGNTIYF
cdr3_nt: TGTGCCAGCAGTGAGCACAGTACGAGCTCTGGAAACACCATATATTTT

d_call: -
clone_size: -
v_call: TRBV27
j_call: TRBJ2-3
cdr3_length: 15
cdr3_aa: CASSFMAGSYDTQYF
cdr3_nt: TGTGCCAGCAGTTTTATGGCGGGGAGCTATGATACGCAGTATTTT

d_call: TRBD1
clone_size: -
v_call: TRBV24-1
j_call: TRBJ1-2
cdr3_length: 15
cdr3_aa: CATSEPGQGFNGYTF
cdr3_nt: TGTGCCACCAGTGAACCCGGACAGGGGTTCAATGGCTACACCTTC

d_call: -
clone_size: -
v_call: TRBV18
j_call: TRBJ2-3
cdr3_length: 15
cdr3_aa: CASSPAETLTDTQYF
cdr3_nt: TGTGCCAGCTCACCAGCGGAGACTTTAACAGATACGCAGTATTTT

d_call: -
clone_size: -
v_call: TRBV28
j_call: TRBJ1-4
cdr3_length: 11
cdr3_aa: CVSRENEKLFF
cdr3_nt: TGTGTAAGCAGGGAGAATGAAAAACTGTTTTTT

d_call: TRBD1
clone_size: -
v_call: TRBV28
j_call: TRBJ1-5
cdr3_length: 17
cdr3_aa: CASSSPGTGALGQPQHF
cdr3_nt: TGTGCCAGCAGTTCACCCGGGACAGGGGCGCTGGGTCAGCCCCAGCATTTT

d_call: TRBD1
clone_size: few
v_call: TRBV9
j_call: TRBJ1-1
cdr3_length: 15
cdr3_aa: CASSTRQGRAREAFF
cdr3_nt: TGTGCCAGCAGCACCCGACAGGGGAGAGCGCGGGAAGCTTTCTTT

d_call: TRBD2
clone_size: few
v_call: TRBV28
j_call: TRBJ2-3
cdr3_length: 15
cdr3_aa: CASRAGTSLTDTQYF
cdr3_nt: TGTGCCAGCAGGGCCGGGACTAGCCTAACAGATACGCAGTATTTT

d_call: TRBD2
clone_size: -
v_call: TRBV5-4
j_call: TRBJ2-1
cdr3_length: 17
cdr3_aa: CASSLGVGTSNRNEQFF
cdr3_nt: TGTGCCAGCAGCTTGGGAGTAGGGACTAGTAACCGAAATGAGCAGTTCTTC

d_call: -
clone_size: few
v_call: TRBV28
j_call: TRBJ1-2
cdr3_length: 15
cdr3_aa: CASSLLFGQPHGYTF
cdr3_nt: TGTGCCAGCAGTTTATTATTCGGACAGCCCCATGGCTACACCTTC

d_call: -
clone_size: -
v_call: TRBV4-2
j_call: TRBJ1-4
cdr3_length: 17
cdr3_aa: CASSQISQAGNGEKLFF
cdr3_nt: TGTGCCAGCAGCCAAATCAGTCAGGCAGGGAATGGGGAAAAACTGTTTTTT

d_call: TRBD1
clone_size: -
v_call: TRBV11-2
j_call: TRBJ1-5
cdr3_length: 15
cdr3_aa: CASSLGLGGGQPQHF
cdr3_nt: TGTGCCAGCAGCTTAGGTTTAGGGGGCGGTCAGCCCCAGCATTTT

d_call: TRBD2
clone_size: -
v_call: TRBV5-6
j_call: TRBJ2-1
cdr3_length: 15
cdr3_aa: CASSLSGGRLSEQFF
cdr3_nt: TGTGCCAGCAGCTTGTCGGGCGGGAGACTGAGTGAGCAGTTCTTC

d_call: TRBD1
clone_size: -
v_call: TRBV15
j_call: TRBJ2-3
cdr3_length: 16
cdr3_aa: CATSTSRDRPTDTQYF
cdr3_nt: TGTGCCACCAGCACATCCCGGGACAGGCCCACAGATACGCAGTATTTT

d_call: TRBD1
clone_size: -
v_call: TRBV19
j_call: TRBJ1-5
cdr3_length: 14
cdr3_aa: CASSRGTEGQPQHF
cdr3_nt: TGTGCCAGTAGTCGCGGGACAGAGGGACAGCCCCAGCATTTT

d_call: TRBD1
clone_size: few
v_call: TRBV6-1
j_call: TRBJ1-4
cdr3_length: 16
cdr3_aa: CASSEVRGQGLEKLFF
cdr3_nt: TGTGCCAGCAGTGAAGTTCGAGGACAGGGATTAGAAAAACTGTTTTTT

d_call: -
clone_size: few
v_call: TRBV19
j_call: TRBJ1-5
cdr3_length: 13
cdr3_aa: CASTFAGDQPQHF
cdr3_nt: TGTGCCAGTACCTTCGCAGGGGACCAGCCCCAGCATTTT

d_call: TRBD1
clone_size: -
v_call: TRBV27
j_call: TRBJ2-2
cdr3_length: 15
cdr3_aa: CASATGGFLTGELFF
cdr3_nt: TGTGCCAGCGCCACAGGGGGTTTTTTAACCGGGGAGCTGTTTTTT

d_call: TRBD1
clone_size: -
v_call: TRBV6-1
j_call: TRBJ1-1
cdr3_length: 14
cdr3_aa: CASSDRDRVAEAFF
cdr3_nt: TGTGCCAGCAGTGATCGGGACAGGGTGGCTGAAGCTTTCTTT

d_call: -
clone_size: once
v_call: TRBV27
j_call: TRBJ2-5
cdr3_length: 14
cdr3_aa: CASSLSLATETQYF
cdr3_nt: TGTGCCAGCAGTTTATCACTAGCTACAGAGACCCAGTACTTC

d_call: -
clone_size: once
v_call: TRBV28
j_call: TRBJ1-5
cdr3_length: 15
cdr3_aa: CASRMTGNSNQPQHF
cdr3_nt: TGTGCCAGCAGGATGACAGGAAATAGCAATCAGCCCCAGCATTTT

d_call: TRBD2
clone_size: -
v_call: TRBV7-2
j_call: TRBJ2-1
cdr3_length: 17
cdr3_aa: CASSWGTSGDSYNEQFF
cdr3_nt: TGTGCCAGCAGCTGGGGGACTAGCGGTGATTCCTACAATGAGCAGTTCTTC

d_call: -
clone_size: once
v_call: TRBV5-4
j_call: TRBJ2-2
cdr3_length: 16
cdr3_aa: CASSPRTSGRGRELFF
cdr3_nt: TGTGCCAGCAGCCCCCGGACCTCCGGGAGAGGCCGGGAGCTGTTTTTT

d_call: TRBD1
clone_size: -
v_call: TRBV29-1
j_call: TRBJ1-1
cdr3_length: 13
cdr3_aa: CSARTGGETEAFF
cdr3_nt: TGCAGCGCCAGGACAGGGGGTGAAACTGAAGCTTTCTTT

d_call: -
clone_size: -
v_call: TRBV28
j_call: TRBJ2-1
cdr3_length: 22
cdr3_aa: CASRFPSRERPRGGRENNEQFF
cdr3_nt: TGTGCCAGCAGGTTTCCATCCAGGGAGCGTCCGAGGGGGGGGCGGGAGAACAATGAGCAGTTCTTC

d_call: -
clone_size: few
v_call: TRBV3-1/TRBV3-2
j_call: TRBJ2-3
cdr3_length: 15
cdr3_aa: CASSQDGGATDTQYF
cdr3_nt: TGTGCCAGCAGCCAAGATGGGGGGGCCACAGATACGCAGTATTTT

d_call: TRBD2
clone_size: -
v_call: TRBV2
j_call: TRBJ2-5
cdr3_length: 14
cdr3_aa: CASEIAGGEETQYF
cdr3_nt: TGTGCCAGCGAAATAGCGGGAGGGGAGGAGACCCAGTACTTC

d_call: -
clone_size: -
v_call: TRBV6-4
j_call: TRBJ2-5
cdr3_length: 13
cdr3_aa: CASSDSAKETQYF
cdr3_nt: TGTGCCAGCAGTGACTCTGCGAAAGAGACCCAGTACTTC

d_call: TRBD2
clone_size: few
v_call: TRBV3-1/TRBV3-2
j_call: TRBJ2-3
cdr3_length: 17
cdr3_aa: CASSQGPLAGGADTQYF
cdr3_nt: TGTGCCAGCAGCCAAGGCCCCCTAGCGGGAGGGGCAGATACGCAGTATTTT

d_call: -
clone_size: -
v_call: TRBV2
j_call: TRBJ1-6
cdr3_length: 14
cdr3_aa: CASKGEQARSPLHF
cdr3_nt: TGTGCCAGCAAGGGGGAACAGGCGCGATCACCCCTCCACTTT

d_call: -
clone_size: -
v_call: TRBV28
j_call: TRBJ1-6
cdr3_length: 15
cdr3_aa: CASRLLSSSNSPLHF
cdr3_nt: TGTGCCAGCCGCCTCTTAAGTAGTAGTAATTCACCCCTCCACTTT

d_call: TRBD2
clone_size: once
v_call: TRBV9
j_call: TRBJ2-2
cdr3_length: 16
cdr3_aa: CASSVSGTSDTGELFF
cdr3_nt: TGTGCCAGCAGCGTAAGCGGGACTAGCGACACCGGGGAGCTGTTTTTT

d_call: -
clone_size: few
v_call: TRBV30
j_call: TRBJ1-5
cdr3_length: 12
cdr3_aa: CASGDGNQPQHF
cdr3_nt: TGTGCCTCAGGGGATGGCAATCAGCCCCAGCATTTT

d_call: -
clone_size: -
v_call: TRBV19
j_call: TRBJ1-2
cdr3_length: 10
cdr3_aa: CSRGYYGYTF
cdr3_nt: TGCTCGAGGGGGTACTATGGCTACACCTTC

d_call: -
clone_size: once
v_call: TRBV7-9
j_call: TRBJ1-2
cdr3_length: 13
cdr3_aa: CASSGSERHGYTF
cdr3_nt: TGTGCCAGCAGCGGTAGCGAACGGCATGGCTACACCTTC

d_call: TRBD1
clone_size: -
v_call: TRBV7-9
j_call: TRBJ1-2
cdr3_length: 16
cdr3_aa: CASSPLGGQGAYGYTF
cdr3_nt: TGTGCCAGCAGCCCCCTGGGTGGACAGGGGGCCTATGGCTACACCTTC

d_call: -
clone_size: -
v_call: TRBV30
j_call: TRBJ1-3
cdr3_length: 14
cdr3_aa: CAWSVALSGNTIYF
cdr3_nt: TGTGCCTGGAGCGTAGCCCTCTCTGGAAACACCATATATTTT

d_call: -
clone_size: -
v_call: TRBV7-8
j_call: TRBJ2-5
cdr3_length: 14
cdr3_aa: CASSSGSGQETQYF
cdr3_nt: TGTGCCAGCAGCTCCGGTAGCGGACAAGAGACCCAGTACTTC